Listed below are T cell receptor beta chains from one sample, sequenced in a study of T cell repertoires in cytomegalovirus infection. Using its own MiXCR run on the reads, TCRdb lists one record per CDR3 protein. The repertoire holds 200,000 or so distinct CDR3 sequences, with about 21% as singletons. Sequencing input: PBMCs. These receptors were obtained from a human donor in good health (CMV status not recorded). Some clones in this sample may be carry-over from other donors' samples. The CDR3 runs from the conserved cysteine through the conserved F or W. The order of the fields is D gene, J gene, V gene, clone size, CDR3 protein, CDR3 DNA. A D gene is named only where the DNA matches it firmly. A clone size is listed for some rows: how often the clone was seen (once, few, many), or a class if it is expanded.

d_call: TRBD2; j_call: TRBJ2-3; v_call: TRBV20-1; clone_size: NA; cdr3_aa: CSAREGLGTDTQYF; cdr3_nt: TGCAGTGCTAGAGAGGGACTAGGGACAGATACGCAGTATTTT
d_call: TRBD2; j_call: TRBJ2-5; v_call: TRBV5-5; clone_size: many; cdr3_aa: CASSSKAGGPAETQYF; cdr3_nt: TGTGCCAGCAGCTCCAAAGCGGGGGGGCCGGCCGAGACCCAGTACTTC
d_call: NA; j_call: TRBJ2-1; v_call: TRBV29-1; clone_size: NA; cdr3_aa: CSVPRPNEQFF; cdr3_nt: TGCAGCGTTCCACGGCCCAATGAGCAGTTCTTC
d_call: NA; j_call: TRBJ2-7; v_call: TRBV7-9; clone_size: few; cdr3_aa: CASSAGGLSSYEQYF; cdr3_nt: TGTGCCAGCAGTGCAGGGGGACTAAGCTCCTACGAGCAGTACTTC
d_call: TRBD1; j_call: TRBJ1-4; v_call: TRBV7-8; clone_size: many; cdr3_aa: CASSTPGQGNEKLFF; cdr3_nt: TGTGCCAGCAGCACCCCGGGACAGGGTAATGAAAAACTGTTTTTT
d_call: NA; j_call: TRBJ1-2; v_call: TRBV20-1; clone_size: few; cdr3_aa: CSASRGSGYGYTF; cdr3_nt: TGCAGTGCTAGTCGGGGGAGCGGCTATGGCTACACCTTC
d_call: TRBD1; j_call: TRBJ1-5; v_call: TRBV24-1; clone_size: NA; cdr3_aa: CATSGTGGTGTNQPQHF; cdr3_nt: TGTGCCACCAGTGGGACAGGGGGCACGGGGACCAATCAGCCCCAGCATTTT
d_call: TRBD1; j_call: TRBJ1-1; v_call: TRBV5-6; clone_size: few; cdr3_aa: CASSALTGTKRGTEAFF; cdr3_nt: TGTGCCAGCAGCGCCCTGACAGGGACGAAAAGGGGGACTGAAGCTTTCTTT
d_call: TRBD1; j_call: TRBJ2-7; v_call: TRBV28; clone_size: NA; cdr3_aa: CASSRDRVFHEQYF; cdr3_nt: TGTGCCAGCAGCCGGGACAGGGTGTTCCACGAGCAGTACTTC
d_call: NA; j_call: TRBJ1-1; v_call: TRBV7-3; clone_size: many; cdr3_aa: CASSRGLGTEAFF; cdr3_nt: TGTGCCAGCAGCCGGGGATTGGGAACTGAAGCTTTCTTT
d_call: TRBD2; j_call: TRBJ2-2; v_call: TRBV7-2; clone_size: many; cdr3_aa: CASSQRGLAGEPTGELFF; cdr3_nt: TGTGCCAGCAGCCAAAGGGGGCTAGCGGGGGAGCCCACCGGGGAGCTGTTTTTT
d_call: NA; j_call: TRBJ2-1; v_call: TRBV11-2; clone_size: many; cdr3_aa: CASSFAGIYNEQFF; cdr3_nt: TGTGCCAGCAGCTTCGCAGGGATTTACAATGAGCAGTTCTTC
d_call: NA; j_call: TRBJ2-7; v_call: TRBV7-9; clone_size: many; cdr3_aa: CASSKGGVTYEQYF; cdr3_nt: TGTGCCAGCAGCAAAGGCGGAGTTACCTACGAGCAGTACTTC
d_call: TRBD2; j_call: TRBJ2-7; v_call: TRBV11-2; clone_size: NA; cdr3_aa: CASSLVGTSGLYF; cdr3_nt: TGTGCCAGCAGCTTAGTGGGGACTAGCGGACTCTACTTC
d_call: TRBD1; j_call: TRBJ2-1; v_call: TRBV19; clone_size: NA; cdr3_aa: CASSIGTANEQFF; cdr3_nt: TGTGCCAGTAGTATCGGGACAGCCAATGAGCAGTTCTTC
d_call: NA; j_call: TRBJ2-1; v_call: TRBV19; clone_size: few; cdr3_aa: CASSTLLDEQFF; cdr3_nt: TGTGCCAGTAGTACGCTTTTGGATGAGCAGTTCTTC
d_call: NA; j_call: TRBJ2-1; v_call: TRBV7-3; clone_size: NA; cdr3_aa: CASSLTRSNYNEQFF; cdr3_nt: TGTGCCAGCAGCTTAACCAGGAGTAATTACAATGAGCAGTTCTTC
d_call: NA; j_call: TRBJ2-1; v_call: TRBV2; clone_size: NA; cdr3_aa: CASSEAGFEQFF; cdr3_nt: TGTGCCAGCAGTGAAGCGGGGTTTGAGCAGTTCTTC
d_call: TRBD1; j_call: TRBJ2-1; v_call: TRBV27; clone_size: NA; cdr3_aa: CASSSPPDRANEQFF; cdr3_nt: TGTGCCAGCAGTTCCCCCCCTGACAGGGCCAATGAGCAGTTCTTC
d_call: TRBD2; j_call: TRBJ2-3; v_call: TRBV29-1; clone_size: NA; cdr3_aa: CSVILAGGSTDTQYF; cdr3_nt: TGCAGCGTTATTCTAGCGGGAGGTAGCACAGATACGCAGTATTTT
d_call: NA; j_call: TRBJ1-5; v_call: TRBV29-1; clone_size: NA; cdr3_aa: CSVERAGVAADTQHF; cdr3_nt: TGCAGCGTTGAAAGGGCAGGGGTCGCGGCAGATACGCAGCATTTT
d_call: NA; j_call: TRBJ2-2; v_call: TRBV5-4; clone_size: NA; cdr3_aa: CASSLGTPNTGELFF; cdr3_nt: TGTGCCAGCAGCTTGGGGACACCGAACACCGGGGAGCTGTTTTTT
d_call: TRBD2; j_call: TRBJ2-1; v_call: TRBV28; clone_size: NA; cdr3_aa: CASRPTSGRYNEQFF; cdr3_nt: TGTGCCAGCAGACCTACTAGCGGGAGATACAATGAGCAGTTCTTC
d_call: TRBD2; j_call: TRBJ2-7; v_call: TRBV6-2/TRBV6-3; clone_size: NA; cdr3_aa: CASSFLAGDAYEQYF; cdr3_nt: TGTGCCAGCAGTTTTCTAGCGGGAGATGCCTACGAGCAGTACTTC
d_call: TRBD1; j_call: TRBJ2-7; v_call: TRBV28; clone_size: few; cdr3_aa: CASSLGGQASYEQYF; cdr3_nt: TGTGCCAGCAGTTTAGGGGGACAGGCCTCCTACGAGCAGTACTTC
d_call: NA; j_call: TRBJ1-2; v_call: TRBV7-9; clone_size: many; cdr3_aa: CASTREGANYGYTF; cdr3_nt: TGTGCCAGCACCAGAGAGGGGGCTAACTATGGCTACACCTTC
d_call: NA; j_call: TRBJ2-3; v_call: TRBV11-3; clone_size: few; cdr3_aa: CASSLGGATGDTQYF; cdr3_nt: TGTGCCAGCAGCTTAGGGGGGGCCACGGGAGATACGCAGTATTTT
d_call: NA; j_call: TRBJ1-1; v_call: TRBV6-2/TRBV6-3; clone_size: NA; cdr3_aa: CASSYSEKTDDIWDTEAFF; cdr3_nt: TGTGCCAGCAGTTACTCGGAGAAGACAGACGACATTTGGGACACTGAAGCTTTCTTT
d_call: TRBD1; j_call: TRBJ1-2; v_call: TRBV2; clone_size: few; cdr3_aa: CATTGGFGYTF; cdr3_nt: TGTGCCACCACAGGGGGCTTCGGCTACACCTTC
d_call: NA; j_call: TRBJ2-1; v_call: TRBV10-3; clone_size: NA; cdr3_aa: CAIGRYPDEQFF; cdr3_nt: TGTGCCATCGGGCGCTATCCCGATGAGCAGTTCTTC
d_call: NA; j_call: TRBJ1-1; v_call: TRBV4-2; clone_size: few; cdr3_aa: CASSQDQMGEEAFF; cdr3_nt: TGTGCCAGCAGCCAAGATCAGATGGGTGAGGAAGCTTTCTTT
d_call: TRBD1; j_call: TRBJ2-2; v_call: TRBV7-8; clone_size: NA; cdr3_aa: CASRGQGNGELFF; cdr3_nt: TGTGCCAGCAGGGGACAGGGAAACGGGGAGCTGTTTTTT
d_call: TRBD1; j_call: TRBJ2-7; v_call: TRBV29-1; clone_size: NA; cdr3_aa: CSVEESGGDEQYF; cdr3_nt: TGCAGCGTTGAAGAATCAGGGGGCGACGAGCAGTACTTC
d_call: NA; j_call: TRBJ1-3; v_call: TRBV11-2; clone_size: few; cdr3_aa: CASSLEPGNTIYF; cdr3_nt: TGTGCCAGCAGCTTAGAACCGGGAAACACCATATATTTT
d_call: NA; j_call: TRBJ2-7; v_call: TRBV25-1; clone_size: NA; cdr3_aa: CASSDAGRSNSYEQYF; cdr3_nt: TGTGCCAGCAGTGATGCTGGCAGGAGTAACTCCTACGAGCAGTACTTC
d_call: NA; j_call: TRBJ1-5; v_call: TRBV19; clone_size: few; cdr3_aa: CASSIFRDYQPQHF; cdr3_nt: TGTGCCAGTAGTATTTTCCGAGATTATCAGCCCCAGCATTTT
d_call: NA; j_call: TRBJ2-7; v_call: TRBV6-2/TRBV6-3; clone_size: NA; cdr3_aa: CASLTPRTNTYEQYF; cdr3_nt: TGTGCCAGCCTAACCCCTCGGACGAACACCTACGAGCAGTACTTC
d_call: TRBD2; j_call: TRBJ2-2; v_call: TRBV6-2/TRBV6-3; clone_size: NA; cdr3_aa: CASSTTSGGTNTGELFF; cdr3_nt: TGTGCCAGCAGCACGACTAGCGGGGGAACGAACACCGGGGAGCTGTTTTTT
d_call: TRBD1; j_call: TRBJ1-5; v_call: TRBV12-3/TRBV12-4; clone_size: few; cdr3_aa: CASSLNRGGNQPQHF; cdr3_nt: TGTGCCAGCAGTTTAAACAGGGGGGGTAATCAGCCCCAGCATTTT
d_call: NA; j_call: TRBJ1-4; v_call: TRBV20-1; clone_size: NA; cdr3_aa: CSARKGEKLLF; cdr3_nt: TGCAGTGCTAGAAAGGGAGAAAAACTGCTTTTT
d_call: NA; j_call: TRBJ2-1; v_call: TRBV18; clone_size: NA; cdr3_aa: CASSPDSGTYNGQFF; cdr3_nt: TGTGCCAGCTCTCCCGATTCCGGGACCTACAATGGGCAGTTCTTC
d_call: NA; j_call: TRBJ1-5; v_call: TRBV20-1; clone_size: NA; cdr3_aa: CSARLGHSNQPQHF; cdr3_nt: TGCAGTGCTAGGCTCGGCCATAGCAATCAGCCCCAGCATTTT
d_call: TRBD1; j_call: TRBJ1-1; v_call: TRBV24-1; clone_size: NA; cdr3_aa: CATSDRDRGAEAFF; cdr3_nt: TGTGCCACCAGTGACCGGGACAGGGGCGCTGAAGCTTTCTTT
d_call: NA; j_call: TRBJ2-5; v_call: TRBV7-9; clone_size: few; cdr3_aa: CASSLELGWTQYF; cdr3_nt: TGTGCCAGCAGCTTAGAATTGGGATGGACCCAGTACTTC
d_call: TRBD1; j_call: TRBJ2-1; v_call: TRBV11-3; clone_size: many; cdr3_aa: CASSPFDPRTGDEQFF; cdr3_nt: TGTGCCAGCAGCCCCTTTGACCCCCGGACAGGGGATGAGCAGTTCTTC
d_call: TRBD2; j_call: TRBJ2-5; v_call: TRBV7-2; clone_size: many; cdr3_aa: CASSPQGGTTQETQYF; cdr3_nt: TGTGCCAGCAGCCCCCAGGGAGGGACGACCCAAGAGACCCAGTACTTC
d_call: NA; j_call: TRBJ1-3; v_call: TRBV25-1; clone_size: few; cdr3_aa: CASSGRGPDPGNTIYF; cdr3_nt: TGTGCCAGCAGTGGGAGAGGGCCCGACCCTGGAAACACCATATATTTT
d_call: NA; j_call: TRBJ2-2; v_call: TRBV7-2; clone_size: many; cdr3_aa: CASSAAARTTGELFF; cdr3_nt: TGTGCCAGCAGCGCGGCCGCGCGAACGACCGGGGAGCTGTTTTTT
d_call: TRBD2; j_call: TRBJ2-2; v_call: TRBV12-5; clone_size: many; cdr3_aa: CAIAGGPGTGELFF; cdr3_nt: TGTGCTATAGCGGGAGGGCCCGGCACCGGGGAGCTGTTTTTT
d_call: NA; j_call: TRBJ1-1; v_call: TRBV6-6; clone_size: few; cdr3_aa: CASSTGVNTEAFF; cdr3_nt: TGTGCCAGCAGCACCGGGGTGAACACTGAAGCTTTCTTT
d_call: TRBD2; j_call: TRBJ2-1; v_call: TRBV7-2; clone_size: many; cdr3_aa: CASSLEGGGQPTDEQFF; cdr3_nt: TGTGCCAGCAGCTTAGAGGGCGGGGGGCAACCAACCGATGAGCAGTTCTTC